This entry concerns a single T cell receptor (beta chain). This entry comes from a study of blood T cell repertoires in COVID-19. Looking at the study overall: Sample material is recorded as cDNA or gDNA derived from T cells, B-cell-depleted T cells, or PBMCs.

Germline-derived CDR1 and CDR2 are SGHTA and FQGNSA. CDR3 length equals 15 residues. The ends were cut back, 5 bases at V and 2 bases at J, with 14 bases in the middle. In the source study's methods: Reference gene primer amplification yielded estimated nucleated cell counts. This table comes from immunoSEQ multiplex PCR, and its TCRdb copy is limited to in-frame clones, with some not included. D and trimming come from the DNA, and the V and J calls and clone size come from that table. The sample lists 260,000 or so clones; roughly 88% were seen once. Sequences were obtained from peripheral blood. The sequence derives from a man between 18 and 35 years old with active or convalescent COVID-19. The chain couples TRBV7-2 to TRBJ2-3, with a tentative D call TRBD1 (6 bases). CDR3 loop: CASSRTASTTDTQYF. The CDR3, as DNA: TGTGCCAGCAGCCGGACAGCCAGCACCACAGATACGCAGTATTTT.